This entry concerns a single T cell receptor (beta chain). Its antigen is unknown. TCRdb fed the RT-PCR reads into MiXCR, producing one record per CDR3 protein. The sample shows approximately 700,000 distinct CDR3 sequences, over 11% of them seen only once. This sample is drawn from a study of response to subunit inactivated influenza vaccine. Study outcomes and limitations: The authors suggested that few new T cells are recruited per seasonal influenza vaccination.

This CDR3 spans 16 amino acids. The chain couples TRBV21-1 to TRBJ2-2; the table's D gene call, TRBD1, was not cross checked with the DNA. TRBV21-1 counts as a pseudogene. This clonotype was sampled from a man aged 50 or older who received an inactivated influenza vaccine. Sequences were derived from PBMCs from blood, sampled 14 days before vaccination. The CDR3 spells CASSNAGQGPFGELFF. CDR3 coding DNA: TGTGCCAGCAGCAATGCGGGACAGGGGCCCTTCGGGGAGCTGTTTTTT.